Below, 20 T cell receptor beta chains from the same sample are listed, as sequenced in a study of blood T cell repertoires in COVID-19. Only in-frame clones appear in the TCRdb table, and some are missing; sequencing was by immunoSEQ multiplex PCR. The repertoire has around 160,000 clones, roughly four fifths of them found once; the top ten carry 11%. What was sequenced was peripheral blood. All receptors derive from a human donor in a cohort sampled during active COVID-19.

This clone appeared once. The V call is TRBV5-4, the J call TRBJ2-1; no clear D gene. This CDR3 region has 16 residues. The V end was cut by 0 bases, the J end by 0 bases, with 10 bases between. The germline V gene has CDR1 SGHNT and CDR2 YYREEE (reference sequence). In DNA, the CDR3 is TGTGCCAGCAGCTTGGTGCGCGAGCTCTCCTACAATGAGCAGTTCTTC. Translating gives CASSLVRELSYNEQFF.

V usage is TRBV18 and J usage is TRBJ1-4; D may be TRBD1 (5 bases). Germline V lookup: CDR1 KGHSH, CDR2 LQKENI. The CDR3 covers 15 residues. Trimming pared 0 bases from V and 8 bases from J, leaving 13 bases between. CDR3 loop: CASSPPLGAGEKLFF. The CDR3 bases are TGTGCCAGCTCACCACCTCTAGGGGCGGGGGAAAAACTGTTTTTT. Complete variable domain (other parts from reference TRBV18 and TRBJ1-4): NAGVMQNPRHLVRRRGQEARLRCSPMKGHSHVYWYRQLPEEGLKFMVYLQKENIIDESGMPKERFSAEFPKEGPSILRIQQVVRGDSAAYFCASSPPLGAGEKLFFGSGTQLSVL.

This rearrangement joins TRBV11-2 to TRBJ2-7; 11 positions agree with TRBD2. V lost 3 bases and J lost 5; bases outside the gene matches: 12. The CDR3 extends over 17 amino acids. The germline CDR1 and CDR2 sequences are SGHAT and FQNNGV. Here the CDR3 reads CASSFLLLAGGPHEQYF. In DNA, the CDR3 is TGTGCCAGCAGCTTCCTTCTCCTAGCGGGAGGCCCCCACGAGCAGTACTTC.

This chain joins TRBV2 and TRBJ1-2; D may be TRBD1 (6 bases). Germline assignment: CDR1 SNHLY and CDR2 FYNNEI. The CDR3 is made up of 13 amino acids. Trimming left V 2 bases short and J 6 bases short, with 10 bases between. The CDR3 spells CASSEMAGDGYTF. DNA of the CDR3: TGTGCCAGCAGTGAAATGGCAGGGGATGGCTACACCTTC.

This clone was counted between two and nine times. Other nucleotide sequences in the sample specify the same CDR3. The rearrangement links TRBV19 to TRBJ1-1; TRBD1 is a possible D gene (5 bases). Germline values: CDR1 LNHDA, CDR2 SQIVND (reference sequence). Trimming took 5 bases from V and 0 from J, leaving 22 bases between them. There are 18 residues in the CDR3. The CDR3 region has the DNA TGTGCCAGTAGTTTCCGCGGGGGGGGACTGCTTGTGAACACTGAAGCTTTCTTT. As protein: CASSFRGGGLLVNTEAFF.

The chain links TRBV7-2 to TRBJ2-3; 11 positions match TRBD2. This CDR3 is 16 amino acids long. V was pared by 1 base and J by 6 bases, with 6 bases of the junction left unmatched. Germline CDR1 reads SGHTA; CDR2 reads FQGNSA. The CDR3 coding sequence is TGTGCCAGCAGCTTAGGGGGACTAGCGGCAGGGGATACGCAGTATTTT. This sequence encodes CASSLGGLAAGDTQYF.

The chain links TRBV4-3 to TRBJ2-2, with unresolved D. Germline loops: CDR1 LGHNA, CDR2 YSLEER. This CDR3 region has 16 residues. The V end was cut by 0 bases, the J end by 5 bases, with 13 bases between. CDR3 region: CASSQDGLGRTGELFF. In DNA, the CDR3 is TGCGCCAGCAGCCAAGATGGGCTTGGTAGAACCGGGGAGCTGTTTTTT.

The chain employs TRBV5-3 and TRBJ2-5, with D possibly TRBD1 on 6 matching bases. TRBV5-3 is an open reading frame, and its role is uncertain. This CDR3 has 12 residues. V gave up 4 bases and J gave up 3 bases, with 7 bases separating them. CDR3 sequence: CARSAGEETQYF. Here the CDR3 DNA reads TGTGCCAGAAGCGCAGGGGAAGAGACCCAGTACTTC.

The chain couples TRBV19 to TRBJ1-6; D might be TRBD1 (5 bases). The CDR3 totals 14 residues. CDR1 is LNHDA, CDR2 SQIVND, per germline (reference sequence). The V end lost 5 bases, the J end lost 14 bases, and 19 bases lay between the germline ends. DNA of the CDR3: TGTGCCAGTAGTCCTATCTGGCCTCCAGGGACCCTCCACTTT. Translating it yields CASSPIWPPGTLHF.

This chain links TRBV7-2 with TRBJ1-6; weak D call: TRBD1 (5 bases). The CDR3 consists of 15 residues. Germline V gives CDR1 SGHTA, CDR2 FQGNSA. Trimming removed 0 bases from V and 9 bases from J, with 12 bases in between. In DNA form, the CDR3 reads TGTGCCAGCAGCTTAGCTGTAGGGGTAGCTTCACCCCTCCACTTT. This sequence encodes CASSLAVGVASPLHF.

This clone has only one observation. The V and J genes are TRBV7-6 and TRBJ2-2; the D is unclear. The CDR3 covers 16 residues. Trimming cost V 7 bases and J 1 base, with 16 bases left between them. Germline CDR1 reads SGHVS; CDR2 reads FNYEAQ. The CDR3 protein is CASKKSRSENTGELFF. DNA for the CDR3: TGTGCCAGCAAAAAAAGTCGAAGCGAGAACACCGGGGAGCTGTTTTTT.

This chain links TRBV9 with TRBJ1-5; 7 positions match TRBD1. This CDR3 comprises 20 residues. CDR1 and CDR2 from the germline V gene are SGDLS and YYNGEE. After removal of 3 bases from V and 0 bases from J, the junction contained 18 bases not matched to a gene. The CDR3 DNA follows: TGTGCCAGCAGCGACGACCCCACTACCCGGGACAGAGCTAGCAATCAGCCCCAGCATTTT. Translated, it gives CASSDDPTTRDRASNQPQHF.

CDR3 in amino acids: CASRTRPSTGVDHEQYF. The CDR3 DNA follows: TGTGCCAGCAGAACGAGGCCCTCGACAGGGGTGGACCACGAGCAGTACTTC. The V gene is TRBV27, the J gene TRBJ2-7, with TRBD1 matching over 8 bases. The V gene's germline CDR1 is MNHEY and CDR2 SMNVEV (reference sequence). After removal of 6 bases from V and 5 bases from J, the junction contained 18 bases not matched to a gene. CDR3 length: 17 residues.

This clone appeared once. V gene TRBV18 combines with J gene TRBJ2-7; 8 bases agree with TRBD2. With 4 bases clipped from V and 4 bases from J, the junction kept 6 bases outside the gene matches. The CDR3 is 14 amino acids. Germline V CDR1 and CDR2: KGHSH, LQKENI. The CDR3 reads CASSLGRGAYEQYF. The CDR3 DNA reads as TGTGCCAGCTCACTCGGGAGGGGGGCATACGAGCAGTACTTC.

This sequence joins TRBV18 and TRBJ1-6; TRBD1 matches at 11 bases. Per the germline V gene, CDR1 is KGHSH and CDR2 is LQKENI. CDR3 length: 14 residues. Losses at the gene ends were 4 bases for V and 9 bases for J; bases not matched to a gene: 2. The chain's CDR3 is CASSRTGGGSPLHF. CDR3 sequence (DNA): TGTGCCAGCTCACGGACAGGGGGCGGTTCACCCCTCCACTTT.

V is TRBV2 and J is TRBJ2-5; 10 bases map to TRBD2. The V and J ends lost 1 base and 5 bases, in that order; junction bases with no gene match: 7. CDR3 length equals 16 residues. Germline V CDR1 and CDR2: SNHLY, FYNNEI. The CDR3 region has the DNA TGTGCCAGCAGTGAAGATGGTAGCGGGGGGCGGGAGACCCAGTACTTC. It codes for CASSEDGSGGRETQYF.

The chain carries TRBV18 and TRBJ2-2; 12 bases are a match to TRBD2. Per germline, CDR1 KGHSH and CDR2 LQKENI. V lost 5 bases to trimming and J lost 3 bases; unmatched junction nucleotides: 4. The CDR3 runs 16 residues. The CDR3 spells CASSARLAGDTGELFF. CDR3 sequence (DNA): TGTGCCAGCTCAGCTAGACTAGCGGGAGACACCGGGGAGCTGTTTTTT.

This clone was seen ten or more times. The rearrangement joins TRBV16 to TRBJ1-1; 7 positions agree with TRBD1. With 7 bases clipped from V and 11 bases from J, the junction kept 10 bases outside the gene matches. This CDR3 is built from 12 residues. Germline lookup yields CDR1 KGHSY and CDR2 FQNENV. DNA for the CDR3: TGTGCCAGCAACCTGGACAGGTCTACGGCTTTCTTT. It is translated as CASNLDRSTAFF.

This chain links TRBV18 with TRBJ2-1; a weak D match, TRBD1 (5 bases). The CDR3 is made up of 13 amino acids. Trimming pared 3 bases from V and 5 bases from J, leaving 8 bases between. Germline loops: CDR1 KGHSH, CDR2 LQKENI. CDR3 protein: CASSPGRNNEQFF. In DNA form, the CDR3 reads TGTGCCAGCTCACCGGGGCGGAACAATGAGCAGTTCTTC.

The chain joins TRBV15 to TRBJ2-5; D remains ambiguous. V gave up 2 bases and J gave up 5 bases, with 6 bases separating them. The CDR3 runs to 12 residues. Germline lookup yields CDR1 LNHNV and CDR2 YYDKDF (reference sequence). The CDR3 nucleotides read TGTGCCACCAGCAGATCCCGGGAGACCCAGTACTTC. Its translation is CATSRSRETQYF.